This is a list of T cell receptor beta chains from one sample in a study of T-cell reconstitution after alpha-beta-depleted transplantation in children. Each CDR3 protein gets one entry after TCRdb re-called the PCR reads with MiXCR. The sample records approximately 590,000 distinct CDR3 sequences, over 9.5% being singletons. This specimen was PBMCs from the stem cell graft donor, taken from the stem cell graft. Receptors originate from a human donor who donated a stem cell graft to a child with acute myeloid leukemia. The CDR3 runs from the conserved cysteine through the conserved F or W. For some rows the clone size is stated as once, few or many, or as a class when expanded; others skip it.

v_gene	j_gene	abundance	len	CDR3aa
TRBV20-1	TRBJ2-7	many	12	CSARFQTYEQYF
TRBV28	TRBJ2-7	many	13	CASSQGPSYEQYF
TRBV3-1	TRBJ1-1	NA	16	CASSQRDRGPGTEAFF
TRBV30	TRBJ2-2	NA	18	CALCPRDRGVGATGELFF
TRBV6-1	TRBJ2-7	few	14	CASSTRTGGSEQYF
TRBV4-3	TRBJ2-1	NA	15	CASSPKSGPYNEQFF
TRBV7-8	TRBJ2-1	few	14	CASSQQTGGNEQFF
TRBV7-2	TRBJ1-1	many	15	CASSLRFGGNTEAFF
TRBV5-5	TRBJ2-1	NA	16	CASSFTGLGAHNEQFF
TRBV6-2/TRBV6-3	TRBJ1-1	many	13	CAGSDRLNTEAFF
TRBV29-1	TRBJ2-5	few	14	CSVVSGGLQETQYF
TRBV3-1	TRBJ2-2	NA	14	CATWEQMNTGELFF
TRBV14	TRBJ1-2	few	13	CASSQWDSYGYTF
TRBV9	TRBJ2-1	many	15	CASSVAGGSHNEQFF
TRBV28	TRBJ2-7	NA	14	CASSLLGQLYEQYF
TRBV5-6	TRBJ2-1	many	19	CASSLELAGGPGDYNEQFF
TRBV27	TRBJ2-7	few	14	CASSQRQGPYEQYF
TRBV10-3	TRBJ2-2	many	15	CAISSGRTNTGELFF
TRBV12-5	TRBJ2-3	many	12	CASGPRGDTQYF
TRBV7-9	TRBJ2-1	few	15	CASSFSAGQNNEQFF
TRBV20-1	TRBJ2-5	few	16	CSARDIRTSPIETQYF
TRBV28	TRBJ2-1	NA	17	CASSPRAQHESYNEQFF
TRBV7-3	TRBJ2-7	many	13	CASSLNQGNEQYF
TRBV18	TRBJ2-1	many	17	CASSQAGGRSSYNEQFF
TRBV28	TRBJ1-6	few	15	CASRTPGQDNSPLHF
TRBV20-1	TRBJ2-1	many	16	CSARDGGQGSYNEQFF
TRBV11-1	TRBJ2-1	many	15	CASSLVLAGGGEQFF
TRBV28	TRBJ2-7	few	16	CASSFGGGSPQYEQYF
TRBV20-1	TRBJ2-7	few	13	CSATQGIAYEQYF
TRBV4-3	TRBJ2-7	few	16	CASSQEDLGGRYEQYF
TRBV20-1	TRBJ2-7	NA	15	CSARQDREGSYEQYF
TRBV4-3	TRBJ1-1	NA	14	CASSRGQGAKGAFF
TRBV29-1	TRBJ1-1	few	17	CSVERDRARLGNTEAFF
TRBV29-1	TRBJ2-2	NA	14	CSVPGSLNTGELFF
TRBV2	TRBJ2-7	NA	14	CASSVSSGPYEQYF
TRBV4-3	TRBJ2-3	many	18	CASSQELRGRSRTDTQYF
TRBV20-1	TRBJ2-5	many	12	CSARPGAETQYF
TRBV19	TRBJ1-1	NA	14	CASSVGGVPTEAFF
TRBV6-5	TRBJ1-5	many	16	CASSSYTGNRNQPQHF
TRBV29-1	TRBJ2-1	many	13	CSGRTSGSNEQFF
TRBV3-1	TRBJ2-7	NA	15	CASSQTDGNSYEQYF
TRBV5-5	TRBJ2-5	NA	14	CASSLMGEQETQYF
TRBV18	TRBJ1-1	NA	13	CASSPSDRTEAFF
TRBV5-1	TRBJ2-5	NA	16	CASRKLGLASQETQYF
TRBV20-1	TRBJ2-1	many	17	CSARDARALSSYNEQFF
TRBV6-2/TRBV6-3	TRBJ2-1	NA	17	CASSPLTGTGAHNEQFF
TRBV9	TRBJ2-3	NA	15	CASSVSGRFPDTQYF
TRBV20-1	TRBJ2-1	NA	15	CSARVWGSSYNEQFF
TRBV9	TRBJ2-7	NA	17	CASSVEALPPYSYEQYF
TRBV27	TRBJ2-6	few	14	CASSFFRGANVLTF
TRBV7-3	TRBJ2-6	NA	17	CASSLQGFESGANVLTF
TRBV7-9	TRBJ1-1	few	15	CASSANAQGAGEAFF
TRBV20-1	TRBJ2-1	NA	15	CSARDSAQNYNEQFF